The rows below give T cell receptor beta chains drawn from one sample of a study of blood T cell repertoires in COVID-19. Only in-frame clones appear in the TCRdb table, and some are missing; sequencing was by immunoSEQ multiplex PCR. The data hold under 300,000 clones, with around 87% observed a single time. Sequenced material: PBMCs or T cells enriched from blood (not recorded which). The receptors come from a woman aged 50 to 60 who had recovered from COVID-19. CDR3s include the opening cysteine and the closing phenylalanine or tryptophan. Each record gives: CDR3 DNA, CDR3 protein, J gene, D gene, clone size, V gene. The D gene is left open where the match is weak. Size is omitted from some rows. Given values are once, few, many or a class for expanded clones.

CDR3 DNA: TGTGCCAGCTCACCAGAGCTGGGGGCTAACGGGGAGCTGTTTTTT; CDR3 protein: CASSPELGANGELFF; J gene: TRBJ2-2; D gene: NA; clone size: NA; V gene: TRBV18
CDR3 DNA: TGTGCCACCAGTGATCTACAGGGGCTCTACACCTTC; CDR3 protein: CATSDLQGLYTF; J gene: TRBJ1-2; D gene: TRBD1; clone size: NA; V gene: TRBV24-1
CDR3 DNA: TGTGCCAGCAGCGCGTCGACAGGTTTACCCTTGGAGACCCAGTACTTC; CDR3 protein: CASSASTGLPLETQYF; J gene: TRBJ2-5; D gene: NA; clone size: NA; V gene: TRBV9
CDR3 DNA: TGTGCCAGCAGTGGATCGACAGGTCCCTCCTACAATGAGCAGTTCTTC; CDR3 protein: CASSGSTGPSYNEQFF; J gene: TRBJ2-1; D gene: NA; clone size: NA; V gene: TRBV25-1
CDR3 DNA: TGTGCCATCAGTGGTCCGGGACAGGGGTACGAGCAGTACTTC; CDR3 protein: CAISGPGQGYEQYF; J gene: TRBJ2-7; D gene: TRBD1; clone size: once; V gene: TRBV10-3
CDR3 DNA: TGTGCCAGCAGCTTAGCCCAGGGACAGGGCTACACCTTC; CDR3 protein: CASSLAQGQGYTF; J gene: TRBJ1-2; D gene: TRBD1; clone size: NA; V gene: TRBV7-9
CDR3 DNA: TGTGCCATCAGTGAGTCGGCAGGGGGGTCACCCGAGCAGTACTTC; CDR3 protein: CAISESAGGSPEQYF; J gene: TRBJ2-7; D gene: NA; clone size: NA; V gene: TRBV10-3
CDR3 DNA: TGTGCCAGCAGCGGACCCGGGACTAGCGGGAGAGCCCAAGAGACCCAGTACTTC; CDR3 protein: CASSGPGTSGRAQETQYF; J gene: TRBJ2-5; D gene: TRBD2; clone size: NA; V gene: TRBV4-2
CDR3 DNA: TGTGCCAGCAGTTATCTGGTAGCACGGGGCTCCTACGAGCAGTACTTC; CDR3 protein: CASSYLVARGSYEQYF; J gene: TRBJ2-7; D gene: NA; clone size: NA; V gene: TRBV6-5
CDR3 DNA: TGTGCCAGCAGAGGGACATTAGAAGGGGGCTACACCTTC; CDR3 protein: CASRGTLEGGYTF; J gene: TRBJ1-2; D gene: NA; clone size: NA; V gene: TRBV6-5
CDR3 DNA: TGTGCCAGTAGCCGAGGGGGCGCGGTTCAGCCCCAGCATTTT; CDR3 protein: CASSRGGAVQPQHF; J gene: TRBJ1-5; D gene: TRBD1; clone size: NA; V gene: TRBV19
CDR3 DNA: TGTGCCAGCAGCCCACTAGCGGGAGGTAATGAGCAGTTCTTC; CDR3 protein: CASSPLAGGNEQFF; J gene: TRBJ2-1; D gene: TRBD2; clone size: once; V gene: TRBV7-3
CDR3 DNA: TGTGCCAGCAGCAAAGGCGCCGATAGCAATCAGCCCCAGCATTTT; CDR3 protein: CASSKGADSNQPQHF; J gene: TRBJ1-5; D gene: NA; clone size: many; V gene: TRBV21-1
CDR3 DNA: TGTGCCAGCAGTTTATCGCCGAGGGCAGCGGGGGGGTACGAGCAGTACTTC; CDR3 protein: CASSLSPRAAGGYEQYF; J gene: TRBJ2-7; D gene: TRBD2; clone size: NA; V gene: TRBV27
CDR3 DNA: TGTGCCAGCAGCGAGACTGGCGAGCAGTACTTC; CDR3 protein: CASSETGEQYF; J gene: TRBJ2-7; D gene: NA; clone size: once; V gene: TRBV2
CDR3 DNA: TGTGCCAGCACCCCAGGACAGGGAGAGACCCAGTACTTC; CDR3 protein: CASTPGQGETQYF; J gene: TRBJ2-5; D gene: TRBD1; clone size: NA; V gene: TRBV7-9
CDR3 DNA: TGCGCCAGCAGCGTGACTACTTACAATGAGCAGTTCTTC; CDR3 protein: CASSVTTYNEQFF; J gene: TRBJ2-1; D gene: NA; clone size: NA; V gene: TRBV5-1
CDR3 DNA: TGTGCCAGCTCACCACGACAGGGTGAGAGGACTGAAGCTTTCTTT; CDR3 protein: CASSPRQGERTEAFF; J gene: TRBJ1-1; D gene: TRBD1; clone size: few; V gene: TRBV18
CDR3 DNA: TGTGCCAGCAGTTTATTTAGGGAACAGGGGAACTATGGCTACACCTTC; CDR3 protein: CASSLFREQGNYGYTF; J gene: TRBJ1-2; D gene: TRBD1; clone size: NA; V gene: TRBV28
CDR3 DNA: TGTGCCTGGACCTTAACGGCGGAATATGGCTACACCTTC; CDR3 protein: CAWTLTAEYGYTF; J gene: TRBJ1-2; D gene: NA; clone size: NA; V gene: TRBV30
CDR3 DNA: TGTGCCAGTAGTATCGGGCCCGGGACAGGGAGATACAATGAGCAGTTCTTC; CDR3 protein: CASSIGPGTGRYNEQFF; J gene: TRBJ2-1; D gene: TRBD1; clone size: NA; V gene: TRBV19
CDR3 DNA: TGTGCCACAGACAGGGTCTGGGCCGGGGAGCTGTTTTTT; CDR3 protein: CATDRVWAGELFF; J gene: TRBJ2-2; D gene: TRBD1; clone size: NA; V gene: TRBV6-5
CDR3 DNA: TGTGCCAGCAGCCAGGACAGGCTATTGGGAGGCTACACCTTC; CDR3 protein: CASSQDRLLGGYTF; J gene: TRBJ1-2; D gene: TRBD1; clone size: NA; V gene: TRBV28
CDR3 DNA: TGCGCCAGCAGGTCACTAGCCGCAAATACCTACGAGCAGTACTTC; CDR3 protein: CASRSLAANTYEQYF; J gene: TRBJ2-7; D gene: NA; clone size: NA; V gene: TRBV5-1
CDR3 DNA: TGTGGGGGACAGGGGTCCTACGAGCAGTACTTC; CDR3 protein: CGGQGSYEQYF; J gene: TRBJ2-7; D gene: TRBD1; clone size: NA; V gene: TRBV30
CDR3 DNA: TGCAGCGGCTCAGAGAACACTGAAGCTTTCTTT; CDR3 protein: CSGSENTEAFF; J gene: TRBJ1-1; D gene: NA; clone size: NA; V gene: TRBV29-1
CDR3 DNA: TGTGCCAGCAGCCAAGATCTCGTGTCTAGCGGGTACAATGAGCAGTTCTTC; CDR3 protein: CASSQDLVSSGYNEQFF; J gene: TRBJ2-1; D gene: TRBD2; clone size: NA; V gene: TRBV3-1/TRBV3-2
CDR3 DNA: TGTGCCAGCAGCCTAGGAGGGTCTAGCGGGAGACCCGCCTACAATGAGCAGTTCTTC; CDR3 protein: CASSLGGSSGRPAYNEQFF; J gene: TRBJ2-1; D gene: TRBD2; clone size: NA; V gene: TRBV11-3
CDR3 DNA: TGTGCCAGCAGCTTGATGGGGCAGGGGAATGAAAAACTGTTTTTT; CDR3 protein: CASSLMGQGNEKLFF; J gene: TRBJ1-4; D gene: NA; clone size: few; V gene: TRBV11-2
CDR3 DNA: TGCGCCAGCAGCCGAGGACAGGCCTACGAGCAGTACTTC; CDR3 protein: CASSRGQAYEQYF; J gene: TRBJ2-7; D gene: TRBD1; clone size: NA; V gene: TRBV4-3
CDR3 DNA: TGTGCCAGCAGCTTAAAGTGGGGACAGGGGGCAGGTTCACCCCTCCACTTT; CDR3 protein: CASSLKWGQGAGSPLHF; J gene: TRBJ1-6; D gene: TRBD1; clone size: few; V gene: TRBV5-6